The clone carrying this T cell receptor (beta chain) appeared a few times. Its specificity is not known. Germline V gene lookup returns CDR1 SEHNR and CDR2 FQNEAQ (reference sequence). Trimming removed 3 bases at V and 5 bases at J, with 13 bases between. The CDR3 is 14 residues long. The entry originates in a study of T cell repertoires in cytomegalovirus infection. Turning to the study itself: In the study, CMV epitopes included recently identified HLA-C-restricted and well-studied HLA-B-restricted ones. Public TCR beta signatures indicated both CMV infection and matching HLA type.

TCRdb redid the calling of the reads with MiXCR, one entry per CDR3 protein. The data show about 900,000 distinct CDR3 sequences, about a third seen once. This chain links TRBV7-9 with TRBJ2-5; TRBD1 might be the D (5 bases). The sequencing here drew on cultured CD8+ T cells from PBMCs, taken from culture after CMV antigen stimulation. This receptor was identified in a human donor in good health (CMV status not recorded). Some clones in this sample may be carry-over from other donors' samples. This chain's CDR3 is CASSLPLGVETQYF. For the CDR3, the DNA is TGTGCCAGCAGCTTGCCTTTAGGGGTGGAGACCCAGTACTTC.